Reported below is one T cell receptor beta chain. The antigen is undetermined. Amplification of TCR beta CDR3 regions was performed using RNA transcripts as template. First-round RT-PCR of the TCR CDR3 relied on the HTBI primer set. MiXCR was run by TCRdb on the multiplex PCR reads, yielding one entry per CDR3 protein. The repertoire includes about 400,000 distinct CDR3 sequences, more than 12% of them detected once, and 30% to 35% sits in the top ten. The data originate from a study of T cells in Graves' hyperthyroidism and ophthalmopathy. On the study more broadly: Peripheral blood was obtained at initial diagnosis, preceding any treatment. General observations from the study: Most thyroid clonotypes that were expanded above 0.001 also turned up in blood.

The definition of stable Graves' hyperthyroidism was no ophthalmopathy progression within 18 months. The receptor's source is a woman younger than 45 with Graves' hyperthyroidism. Sequenced: blood.

CDR3 in amino acids: CSARRGTGANVLTF. CDR3 coding DNA: TGCAGTGCTAGACGGGGAACTGGGGCCAACGTCCTGACTTTC. The chain is built from TRBV20-1 and TRBJ2-6, with D possibly being TRBD2 (5 bases). This CDR3 spans 14 amino acids. Trimming took 2 bases from V and 2 from J, leaving 7 bases between them. Germline V gives CDR1 DFQATT, CDR2 SNEGSKA (reference sequence).